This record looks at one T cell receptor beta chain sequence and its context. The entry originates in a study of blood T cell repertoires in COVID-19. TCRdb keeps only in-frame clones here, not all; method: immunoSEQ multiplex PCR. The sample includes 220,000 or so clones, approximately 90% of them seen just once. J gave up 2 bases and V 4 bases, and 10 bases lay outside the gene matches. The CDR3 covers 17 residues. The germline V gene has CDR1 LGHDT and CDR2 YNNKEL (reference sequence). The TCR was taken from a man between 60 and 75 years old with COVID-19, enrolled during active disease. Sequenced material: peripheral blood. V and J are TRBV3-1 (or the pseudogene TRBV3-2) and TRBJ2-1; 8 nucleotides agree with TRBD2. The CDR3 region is CASSPPGLAGAYNEQFF. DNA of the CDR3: TGTGCCAGCAGCCCCCCGGGGCTAGCGGGCGCCTACAATGAGCAGTTCTTC.